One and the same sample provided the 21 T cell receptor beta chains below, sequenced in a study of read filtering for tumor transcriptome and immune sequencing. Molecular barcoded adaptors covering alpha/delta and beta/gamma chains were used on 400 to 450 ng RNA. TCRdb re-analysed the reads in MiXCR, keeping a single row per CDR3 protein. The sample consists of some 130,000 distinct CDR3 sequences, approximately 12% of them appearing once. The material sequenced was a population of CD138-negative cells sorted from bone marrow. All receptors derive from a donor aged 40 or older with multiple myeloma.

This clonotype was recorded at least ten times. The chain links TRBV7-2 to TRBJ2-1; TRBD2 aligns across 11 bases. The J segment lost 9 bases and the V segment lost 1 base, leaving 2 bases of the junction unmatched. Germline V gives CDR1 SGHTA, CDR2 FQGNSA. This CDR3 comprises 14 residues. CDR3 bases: TGTGCCAGCAGCTTAGTACTAGCGGGAGCTGAGCAGTTCTTC. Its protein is CASSLVLAGAEQFF.

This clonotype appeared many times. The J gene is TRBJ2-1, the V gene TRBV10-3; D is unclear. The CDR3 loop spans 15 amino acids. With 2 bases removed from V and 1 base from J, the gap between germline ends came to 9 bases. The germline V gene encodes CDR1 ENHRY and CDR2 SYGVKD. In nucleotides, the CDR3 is TGTGCCATCAGTGAGGCGACTGAATCCTACAATGAGCAGTTCTTC. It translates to CAISEATESYNEQFF.

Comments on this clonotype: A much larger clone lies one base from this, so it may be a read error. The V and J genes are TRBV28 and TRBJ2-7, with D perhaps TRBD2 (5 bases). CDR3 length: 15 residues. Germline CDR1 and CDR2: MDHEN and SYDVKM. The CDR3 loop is CASSLGGRTSYERYF. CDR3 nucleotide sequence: TGTGCCAGCAGTTTAGGCGGGCGAACTTCCTACGAGCGGTACTTC.

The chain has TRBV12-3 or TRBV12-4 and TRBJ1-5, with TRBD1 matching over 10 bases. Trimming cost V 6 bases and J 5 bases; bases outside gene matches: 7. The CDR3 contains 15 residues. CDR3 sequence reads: CASRPPGQGYQPQHF. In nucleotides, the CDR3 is TGTGCCAGCAGACCCCCGGGACAGGGGTATCAGCCCCAGCATTTT.

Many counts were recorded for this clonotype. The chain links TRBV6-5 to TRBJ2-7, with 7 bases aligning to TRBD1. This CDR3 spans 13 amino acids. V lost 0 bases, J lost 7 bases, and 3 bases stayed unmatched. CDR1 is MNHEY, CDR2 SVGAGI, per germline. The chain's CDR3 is CASSYSQGWEQYF. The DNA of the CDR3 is TGTGCCAGCAGTTACTCACAGGGGTGGGAGCAGTACTTC.

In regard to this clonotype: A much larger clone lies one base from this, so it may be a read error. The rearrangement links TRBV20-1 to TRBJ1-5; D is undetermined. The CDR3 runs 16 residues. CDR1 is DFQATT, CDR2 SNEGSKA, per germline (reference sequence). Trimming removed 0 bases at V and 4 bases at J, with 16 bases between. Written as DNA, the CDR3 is TGCAGTGCTAGAGATGAACGCAGTATAAGGAATCAGCCCCAGCATTTT. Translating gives CSARDERSIRNQPQHF.

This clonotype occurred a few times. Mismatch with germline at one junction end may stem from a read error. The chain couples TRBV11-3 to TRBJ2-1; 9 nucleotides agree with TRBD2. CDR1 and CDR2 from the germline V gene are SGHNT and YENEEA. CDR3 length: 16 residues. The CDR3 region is CASSPGLASSYNGQFF. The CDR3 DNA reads TGTGCCAGCAGCCCGGGACTAGCCAGCTCCTACAATGGGCAGTTCTTC.

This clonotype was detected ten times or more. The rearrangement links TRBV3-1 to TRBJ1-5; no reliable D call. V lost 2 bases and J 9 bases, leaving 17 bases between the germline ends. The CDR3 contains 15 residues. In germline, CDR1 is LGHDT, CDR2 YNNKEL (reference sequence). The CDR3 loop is CASSQSTAAGWPQHF. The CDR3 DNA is TGTGCCAGCAGCCAATCGACGGCGGCGGGGTGGCCCCAGCATTTT.

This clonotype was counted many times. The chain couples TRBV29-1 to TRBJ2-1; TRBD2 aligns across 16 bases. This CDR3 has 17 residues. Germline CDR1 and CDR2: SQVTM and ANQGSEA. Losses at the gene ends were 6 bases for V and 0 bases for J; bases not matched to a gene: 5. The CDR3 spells CSVTGLAGGSSYNEQFF. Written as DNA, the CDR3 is TGCAGCGTCACGGGACTAGCGGGGGGGAGCTCCTACAATGAGCAGTTCTTC.

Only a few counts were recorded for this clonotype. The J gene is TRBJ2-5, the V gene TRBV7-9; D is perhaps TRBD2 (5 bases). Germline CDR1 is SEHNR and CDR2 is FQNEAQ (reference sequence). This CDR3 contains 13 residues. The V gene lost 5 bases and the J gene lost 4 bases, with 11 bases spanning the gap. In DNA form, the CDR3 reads TGTGCCAGCAGCAGAGGGCTCGGAGAGACCCAGTACTTC. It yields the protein CASSRGLGETQYF. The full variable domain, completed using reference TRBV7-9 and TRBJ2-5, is DTGVSQNPRHKITKRGQNVTFRCDPISEHNRLYWYRQTLGQGPEFLTYFQNEAQLEKSRLLSDRFSAERPKGSFSTLEIQRTEQGDSAMYLCASSRGLGETQYFGPGTRLLVL.

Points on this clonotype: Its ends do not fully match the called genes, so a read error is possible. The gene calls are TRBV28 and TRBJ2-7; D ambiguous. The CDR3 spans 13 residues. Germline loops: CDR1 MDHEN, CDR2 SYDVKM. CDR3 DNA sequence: TGTGCCAGTAAAGGACCTCACGGGCACGAGCAGTGCTTC. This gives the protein CASKGPHGHEQCF.

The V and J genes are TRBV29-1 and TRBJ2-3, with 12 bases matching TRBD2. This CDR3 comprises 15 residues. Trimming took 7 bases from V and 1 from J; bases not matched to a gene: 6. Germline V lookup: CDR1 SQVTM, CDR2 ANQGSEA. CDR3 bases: TGCAGCGCTAAACTAGCGGGGGGCCGCACAGATACGCAGTATTTT. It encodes CSAKLAGGRTDTQYF.

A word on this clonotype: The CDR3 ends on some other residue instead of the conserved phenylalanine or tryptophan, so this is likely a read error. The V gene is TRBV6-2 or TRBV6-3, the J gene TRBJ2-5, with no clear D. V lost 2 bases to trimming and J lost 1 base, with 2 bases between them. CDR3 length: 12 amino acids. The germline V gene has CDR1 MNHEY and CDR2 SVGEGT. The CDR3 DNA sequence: TGTGCCAGCAGTTACGGCCAAGAGACCCAGTACCTC. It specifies CASSYGQETQYL.

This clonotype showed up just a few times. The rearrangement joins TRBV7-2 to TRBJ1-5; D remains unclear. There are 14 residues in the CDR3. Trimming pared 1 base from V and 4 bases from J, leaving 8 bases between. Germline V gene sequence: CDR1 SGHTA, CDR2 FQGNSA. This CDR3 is CASSLGHSNQPQHF. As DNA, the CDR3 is TGTGCCAGCAGCTTAGGTCACAGTAATCAGCCCCAGCATTTT.

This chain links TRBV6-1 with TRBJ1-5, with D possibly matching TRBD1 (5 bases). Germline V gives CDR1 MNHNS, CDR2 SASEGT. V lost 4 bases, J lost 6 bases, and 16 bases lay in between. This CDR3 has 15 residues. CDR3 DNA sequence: TGTGCCAGCAGTGGACGGGGGGTGGTCCCTCAGCCCCAGCATTTT. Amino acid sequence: CASSGRGVVPQPQHF.

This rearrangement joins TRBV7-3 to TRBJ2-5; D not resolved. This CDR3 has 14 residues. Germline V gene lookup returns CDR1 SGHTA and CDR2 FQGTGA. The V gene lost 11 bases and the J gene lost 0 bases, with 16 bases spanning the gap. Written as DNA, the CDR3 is TGTGCCGGCTTCCCACTTATGGACCAAGAGACCCAGTACTTC. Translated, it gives CAGFPLMDQETQYF.

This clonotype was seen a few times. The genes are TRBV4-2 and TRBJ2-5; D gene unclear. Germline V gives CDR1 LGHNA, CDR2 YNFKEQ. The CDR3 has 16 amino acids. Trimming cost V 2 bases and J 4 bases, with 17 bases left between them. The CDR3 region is CASSQSRADTGETQYF. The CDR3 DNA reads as TGTGCCAGCAGCCAAAGCCGGGCCGACACTGGAGAGACCCAGTACTTC.

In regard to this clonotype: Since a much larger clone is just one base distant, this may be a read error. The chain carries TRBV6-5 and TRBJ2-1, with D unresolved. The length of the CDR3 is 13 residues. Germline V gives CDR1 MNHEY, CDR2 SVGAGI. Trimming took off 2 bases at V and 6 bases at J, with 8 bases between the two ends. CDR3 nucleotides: TGTGCCAGCAGTTACAAAGGAATCAATGAGCAGTTCTTC. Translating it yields CASSYKGINEQFF.

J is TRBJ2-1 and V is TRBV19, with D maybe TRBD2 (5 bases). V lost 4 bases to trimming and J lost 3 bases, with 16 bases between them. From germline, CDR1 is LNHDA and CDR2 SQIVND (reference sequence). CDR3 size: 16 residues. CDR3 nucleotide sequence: TGTGCCAGTAGTAGCTTTGGAGGAACGCTCTACAATGAGCAGTTCTTC. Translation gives CASSSFGGTLYNEQFF. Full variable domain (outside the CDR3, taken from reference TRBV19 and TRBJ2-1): DGGITQSPKYLFRKEGQNVTLSCEQNLNHDAMYWYRQDPGQGLRLIYYSQIVNDFQKGDIAEGYSVSREKKESFPLTVTSAQKNPTAFYLCASSSFGGTLYNEQFFGPGTRLTVL.

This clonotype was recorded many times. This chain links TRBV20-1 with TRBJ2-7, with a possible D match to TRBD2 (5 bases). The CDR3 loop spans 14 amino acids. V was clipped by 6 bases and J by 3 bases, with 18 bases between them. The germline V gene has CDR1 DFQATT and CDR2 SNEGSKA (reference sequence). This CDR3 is CSASASRSDYEQYF. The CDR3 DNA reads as TGCAGTGCAAGTGCTAGCAGAAGTGACTACGAGCAGTACTTC.

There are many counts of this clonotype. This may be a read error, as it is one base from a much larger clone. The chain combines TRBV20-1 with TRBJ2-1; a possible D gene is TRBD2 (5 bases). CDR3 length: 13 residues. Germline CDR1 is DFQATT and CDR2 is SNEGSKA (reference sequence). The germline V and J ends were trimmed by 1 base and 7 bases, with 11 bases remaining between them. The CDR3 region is CSARGLSVNEQFF. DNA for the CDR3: TGCAGTGCTAGAGGACTATCGGTTAATGAGCAGTTCTTC.